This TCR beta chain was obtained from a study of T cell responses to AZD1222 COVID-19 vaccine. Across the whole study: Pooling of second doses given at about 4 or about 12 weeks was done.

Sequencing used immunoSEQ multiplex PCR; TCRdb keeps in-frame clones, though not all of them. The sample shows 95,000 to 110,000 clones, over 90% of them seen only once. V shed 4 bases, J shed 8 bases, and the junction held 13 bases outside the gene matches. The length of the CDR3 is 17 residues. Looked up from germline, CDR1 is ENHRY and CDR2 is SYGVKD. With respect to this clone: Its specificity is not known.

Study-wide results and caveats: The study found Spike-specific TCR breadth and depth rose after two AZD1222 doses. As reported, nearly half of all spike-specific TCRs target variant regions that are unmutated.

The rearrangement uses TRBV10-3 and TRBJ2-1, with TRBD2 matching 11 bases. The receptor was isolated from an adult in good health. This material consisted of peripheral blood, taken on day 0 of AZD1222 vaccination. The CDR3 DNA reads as TGTGCCATCAGTGGGATTAAACTAGCGGGAGTTTCGGATGAGCAGTTCTTC. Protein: CAISGIKLAGVSDEQFF.